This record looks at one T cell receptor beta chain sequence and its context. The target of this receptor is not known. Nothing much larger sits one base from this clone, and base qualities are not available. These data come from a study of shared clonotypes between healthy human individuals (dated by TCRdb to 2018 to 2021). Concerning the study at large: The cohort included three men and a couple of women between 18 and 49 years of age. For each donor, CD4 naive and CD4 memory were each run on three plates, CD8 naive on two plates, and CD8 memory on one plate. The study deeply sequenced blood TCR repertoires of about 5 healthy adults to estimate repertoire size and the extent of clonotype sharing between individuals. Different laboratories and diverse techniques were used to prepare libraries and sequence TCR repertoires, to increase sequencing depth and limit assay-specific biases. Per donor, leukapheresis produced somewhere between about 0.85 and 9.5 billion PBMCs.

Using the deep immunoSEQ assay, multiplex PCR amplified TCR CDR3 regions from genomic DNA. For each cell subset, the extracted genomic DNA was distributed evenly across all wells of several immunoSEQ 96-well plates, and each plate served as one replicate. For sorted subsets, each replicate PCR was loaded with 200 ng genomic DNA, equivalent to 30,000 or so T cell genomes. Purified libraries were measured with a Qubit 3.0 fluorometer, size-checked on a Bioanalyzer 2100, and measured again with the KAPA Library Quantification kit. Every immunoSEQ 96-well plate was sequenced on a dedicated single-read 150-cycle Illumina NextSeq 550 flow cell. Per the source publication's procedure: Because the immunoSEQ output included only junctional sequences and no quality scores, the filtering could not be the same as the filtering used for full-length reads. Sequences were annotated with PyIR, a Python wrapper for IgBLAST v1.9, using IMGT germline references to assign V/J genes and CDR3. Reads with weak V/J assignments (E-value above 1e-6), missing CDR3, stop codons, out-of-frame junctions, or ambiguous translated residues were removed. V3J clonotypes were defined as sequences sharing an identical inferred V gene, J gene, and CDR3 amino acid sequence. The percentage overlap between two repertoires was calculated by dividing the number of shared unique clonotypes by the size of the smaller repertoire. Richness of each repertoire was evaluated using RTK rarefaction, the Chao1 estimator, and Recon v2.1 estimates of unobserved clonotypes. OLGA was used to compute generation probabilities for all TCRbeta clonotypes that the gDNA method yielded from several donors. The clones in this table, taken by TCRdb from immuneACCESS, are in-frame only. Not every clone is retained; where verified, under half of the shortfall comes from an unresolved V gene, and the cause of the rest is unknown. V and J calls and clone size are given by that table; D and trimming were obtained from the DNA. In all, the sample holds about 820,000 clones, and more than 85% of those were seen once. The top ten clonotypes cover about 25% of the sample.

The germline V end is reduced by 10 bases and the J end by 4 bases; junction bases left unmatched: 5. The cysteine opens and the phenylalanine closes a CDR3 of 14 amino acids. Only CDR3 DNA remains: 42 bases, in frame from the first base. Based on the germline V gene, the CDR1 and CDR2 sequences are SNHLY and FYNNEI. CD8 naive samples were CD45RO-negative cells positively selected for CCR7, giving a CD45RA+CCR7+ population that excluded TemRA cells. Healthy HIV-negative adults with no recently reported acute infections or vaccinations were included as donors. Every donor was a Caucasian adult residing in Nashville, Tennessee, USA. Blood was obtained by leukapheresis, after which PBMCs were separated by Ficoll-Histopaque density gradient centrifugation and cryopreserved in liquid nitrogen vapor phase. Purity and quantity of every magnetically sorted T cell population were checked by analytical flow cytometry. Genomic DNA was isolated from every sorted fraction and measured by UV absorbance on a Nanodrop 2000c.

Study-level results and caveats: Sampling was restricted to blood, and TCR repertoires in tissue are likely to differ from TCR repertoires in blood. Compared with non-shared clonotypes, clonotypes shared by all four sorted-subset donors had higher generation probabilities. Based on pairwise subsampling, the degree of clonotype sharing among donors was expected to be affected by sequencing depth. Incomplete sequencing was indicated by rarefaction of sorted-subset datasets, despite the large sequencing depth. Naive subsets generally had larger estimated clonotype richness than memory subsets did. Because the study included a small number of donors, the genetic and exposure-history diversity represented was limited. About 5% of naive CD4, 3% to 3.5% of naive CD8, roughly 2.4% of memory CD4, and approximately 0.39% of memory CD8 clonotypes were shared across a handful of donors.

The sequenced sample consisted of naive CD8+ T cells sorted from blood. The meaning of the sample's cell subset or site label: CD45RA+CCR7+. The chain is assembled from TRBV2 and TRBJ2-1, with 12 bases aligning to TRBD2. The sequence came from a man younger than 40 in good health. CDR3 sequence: CATSGRAGYNEQFF. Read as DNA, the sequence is TGTGCCACTAGCGGGAGGGCCGGGTACAATGAGCAGTTCTTC.